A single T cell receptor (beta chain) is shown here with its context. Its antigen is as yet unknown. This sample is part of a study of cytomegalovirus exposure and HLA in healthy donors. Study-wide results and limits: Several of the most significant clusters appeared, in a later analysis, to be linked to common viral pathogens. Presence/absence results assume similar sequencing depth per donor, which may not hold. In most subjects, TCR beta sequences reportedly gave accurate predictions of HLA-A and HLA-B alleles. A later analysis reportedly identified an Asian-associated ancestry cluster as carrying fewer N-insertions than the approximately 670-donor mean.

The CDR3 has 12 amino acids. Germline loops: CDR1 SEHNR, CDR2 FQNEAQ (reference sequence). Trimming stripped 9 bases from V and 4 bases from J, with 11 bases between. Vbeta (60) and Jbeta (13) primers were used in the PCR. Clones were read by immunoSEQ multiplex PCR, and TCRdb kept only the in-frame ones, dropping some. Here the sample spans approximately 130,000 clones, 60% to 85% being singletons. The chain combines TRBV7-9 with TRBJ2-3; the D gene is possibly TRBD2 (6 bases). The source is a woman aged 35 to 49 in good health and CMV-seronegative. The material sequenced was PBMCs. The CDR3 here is CASTWEADTQYF. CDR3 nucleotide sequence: TGTGCCAGTACCTGGGAGGCAGATACGCAGTATTTT.